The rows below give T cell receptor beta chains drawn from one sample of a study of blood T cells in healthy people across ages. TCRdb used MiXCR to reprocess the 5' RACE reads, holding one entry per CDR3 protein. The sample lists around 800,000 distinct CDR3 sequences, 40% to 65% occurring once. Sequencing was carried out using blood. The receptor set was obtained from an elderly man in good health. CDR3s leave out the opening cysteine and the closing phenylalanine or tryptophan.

CDR3 protein: ASTHGLAGEQF; J gene: TRBJ2-1; V gene: TRBV12-3/TRBV12-4
CDR3 protein: ASSSSLAVSYNEQF; J gene: TRBJ2-1; V gene: TRBV5-1
CDR3 protein: ASSLGATSGSYEQY; J gene: TRBJ2-7; V gene: TRBV5-1
CDR3 protein: ASKSLGEKLF; J gene: TRBJ1-4; V gene: TRBV10-2
CDR3 protein: ASSLVGLNYGYT; J gene: TRBJ1-2; V gene: TRBV28
CDR3 protein: ASSYASGTGSYNEQF; J gene: TRBJ2-1; V gene: TRBV6-2/TRBV6-3
CDR3 protein: SAPGPLATRDTQY; J gene: TRBJ2-3; V gene: TRBV20-1
CDR3 protein: ASSLGLLDEQY; J gene: TRBJ2-7; V gene: TRBV7-2
CDR3 protein: SAIGDREANYGYT; J gene: TRBJ1-2; V gene: TRBV20-1
CDR3 protein: ASSPEQGRNTEAF; J gene: TRBJ1-1; V gene: TRBV3-1
CDR3 protein: ASSVRDEQF; J gene: TRBJ2-1; V gene: TRBV2
CDR3 protein: SAKTGGVYVQY; J gene: TRBJ2-5; V gene: TRBV20-1
CDR3 protein: ASSETSGRNEQY; J gene: TRBJ2-5; V gene: TRBV2
CDR3 protein: ASSTTGTGRPYTSDTQY; J gene: TRBJ2-3; V gene: TRBV11-3
CDR3 protein: ASRAAQSSYEQY; J gene: TRBJ2-7; V gene: TRBV5-1
CDR3 protein: SVDTGVDEQF; J gene: TRBJ2-1; V gene: TRBV29-1
CDR3 protein: SAWDTLLGSYEQY; J gene: -; V gene: TRBV29-1
CDR3 protein: AIRGQGTSDTQY; J gene: TRBJ2-3; V gene: TRBV10-3
CDR3 protein: ASSWGITETQY; J gene: TRBJ2-5; V gene: TRBV12-3/TRBV12-4
CDR3 protein: SASGSTSGYNEQF; J gene: TRBJ2-1; V gene: TRBV20-1
CDR3 protein: ASSADRFYEQY; J gene: TRBJ2-7; V gene: TRBV13
CDR3 protein: ASSLGGRGGGDTQY; J gene: TRBJ2-3; V gene: TRBV7-2
CDR3 protein: ASSSLAATYEQY; J gene: TRBJ2-7; V gene: TRBV27
CDR3 protein: ASSDEVAGGLDEQF; J gene: TRBJ2-1; V gene: TRBV6-4
CDR3 protein: ANTVGVSTYEQY; J gene: TRBJ2-7; V gene: TRBV6-1
CDR3 protein: ASSFNADSTDTQY; J gene: TRBJ2-3; V gene: TRBV7-9
CDR3 protein: ASSPPRTSGAGEQY; J gene: TRBJ2-7; V gene: TRBV11-2
CDR3 protein: ASGQTGTHNEQY; J gene: TRBJ2-7; V gene: TRBV3-1
CDR3 protein: ASTSQGLQETQY; J gene: TRBJ2-5; V gene: TRBV28
CDR3 protein: ASMGQSYEQY; J gene: TRBJ2-7; V gene: TRBV28
CDR3 protein: SAKSATETQY; J gene: TRBJ2-5; V gene: TRBV20-1
CDR3 protein: ASSLAPLLAGAENEQF; J gene: TRBJ2-1; V gene: TRBV12-3/TRBV12-4
CDR3 protein: ASAVRDPGVFEDEQY; J gene: TRBJ2-7; V gene: TRBV4-1
CDR3 protein: AIRGGQGSEQY; J gene: -; V gene: TRBV10-3
CDR3 protein: ATSETSGYNEQY; J gene: TRBJ2-7; V gene: TRBV24-1
CDR3 protein: ASGPSGSGHEQY; J gene: -; V gene: TRBV6-5
CDR3 protein: SVPRSVSGLKTYNEQF; J gene: TRBJ2-1; V gene: TRBV29-1
CDR3 protein: ASSLASGRFTDTQY; J gene: TRBJ2-3; V gene: TRBV7-2
CDR3 protein: ASSPRSGGYYGYT; J gene: TRBJ1-2; V gene: TRBV5-1
CDR3 protein: ASSGQPGPEPQF; J gene: TRBJ2-1; V gene: TRBV9
CDR3 protein: AITGAGVGGNEQF; J gene: TRBJ2-1; V gene: TRBV10-3